The T cell receptor (beta chain) under discussion was sequenced for a study of OX40 agonist ivuxolimab in advanced cancers. Study summary: Partial responses were achieved by three patients: one hepatocellular carcinoma, two cutaneous melanoma.

Profiled with immunoSEQ multiplex PCR; TCRdb holds only in-frame clones, not every one. The sample has some 45,000 clones; about 89% are singletons. As for this clone: Its target is unknown.

Germline V gene lookup returns CDR1 SGHVS and CDR2 FNYEAQ. With 1 base clipped from V and 4 bases from J, the junction kept 5 bases outside the gene matches. CDR3 size: 15 residues. Study-level findings and limits: Compared with others, partial responders at 0.1-3.0 mg/kg displayed clonal expansion among the lowest. On average, CD8+ T cells showed a greater number of expanded clones than CD4+. Both CD4+ and CD8+ T cell populations in blood had undergone clonal expansion by week 6 at 0.1 to 3.0 mg/kg.

This rearrangement joins TRBV7-6 to TRBJ2-3; 7 nucleotides line up with TRBD1. This sequence originates from an adult with an advanced solid tumor such as melanoma, head and neck, liver or kidney cancer. The input for sequencing was CD4+ or CD8+ T cells sorted from blood, taken in a trial of the OX40 agonist ivuxolimab. The CDR3 is CASSLGQGNADTQYF. CDR3 nucleotides: TGTGCCAGCAGCTTAGGACAGGGTAATGCAGATACGCAGTATTTT. The full variable domain, in which reference TRBV7-6 and TRBJ2-3 provide the parts outside the CDR3, is GAGVSQSPRYKVTKRGQDVALRCDPISGHVSLYWYRQALGQGPEFLTYFNYEAQQDKSGLPNDRFSAERPEGSISTLTIQRTEQRDSAMYRCASSLGQGNADTQYFGPGTRLTVL.